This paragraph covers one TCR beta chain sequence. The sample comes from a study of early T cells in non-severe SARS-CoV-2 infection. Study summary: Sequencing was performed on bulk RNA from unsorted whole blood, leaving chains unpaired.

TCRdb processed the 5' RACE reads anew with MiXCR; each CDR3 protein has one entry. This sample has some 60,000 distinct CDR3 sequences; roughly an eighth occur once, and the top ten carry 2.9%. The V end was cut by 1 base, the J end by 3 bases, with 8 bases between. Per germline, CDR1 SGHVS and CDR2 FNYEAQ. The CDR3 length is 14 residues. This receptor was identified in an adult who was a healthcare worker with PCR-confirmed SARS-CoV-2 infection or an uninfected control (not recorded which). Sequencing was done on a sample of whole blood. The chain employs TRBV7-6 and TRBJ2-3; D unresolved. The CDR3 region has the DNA TGTGCCAGCAGCTTAGTGGTTAAGACAGATACGCAGTATTTT. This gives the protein CASSLVVKTDTQYF.